Given below is one TCR beta chain in context. Given a much more abundant clone one base away, this may be a read error. Because it lacks the conserved phenylalanine or tryptophan at the end, this CDR3 is likely a read error. The CDR3 is made up of 12 amino acids. The germline V gene has CDR1 SNHLY and CDR2 FYNNEI. V trimming: 8 bases; J trimming: 2 bases; junction bases outside the gene matches: 3. TCRdb independently ran MiXCR on the PCR reads; one entry per CDR3 protein. The sample lists 50,000 to 70,000 distinct CDR3 sequences, 18% seen once, with roughly 1.6% in the top ten. Between about 19,000 and 1,100,000 sorted cells, with 10%, 30% or 50% RNA, yielded naive CD8 libraries. This sample was taken from a study of molecular identifiers for immune sequencing clone quantification.

The sequenced sample was naive CD8+ T cells from blood, with Jurkat cell RNA spiked in. Subset meaning: FACS-sorted CD8+CD4-CCR7+CD45RA+ naive T cells. The receptor's source is a human donor in good health. Some libraries in this study had Jurkat cell RNA spiked in. The chain employs TRBV2 and TRBJ2-7; 7 bases map to TRBD1. CDR3 bases: TGTGCCAGCGGGCAGGGGGCCTACGAGCAGTACCTC. This codes for CASGQGAYEQYL.